The present TCR beta chain was sequenced within a study of Ad26.COV2.S vaccination and SARS-CoV-2 variants. This clone appeared a few times. Sequencing was performed with immunoSEQ multiplex PCR; in TCRdb, only in-frame clones are kept and a portion is missing. In the table there are about 680,000 clones, roughly 90% of which are singletons. As for treatment: 15 to 20 received Ad26.COV2.S at low or high dose, single or two shots; 5 received placebo; per-sample allocation not given. The study sampled participants on day 63 after the first vaccine or placebo injection. Per the germline V gene, CDR1 is MGHRA and CDR2 is YSYEKL. V was pared by 1 base and J by 5 bases, with 6 bases between. This CDR3 has 13 amino acids.

The V gene is TRBV4-1, the J gene TRBJ1-5; D is possibly TRBD1 (6 bases). The source was peripheral blood, collected in a trial of Ad26.COV2.S vaccine versus placebo. This TCR derives from a person aged 18-65 years who received the Ad26.COV2.S COVID-19 vaccine or a placebo. The CDR3 bases are TGCGCCAGCAGCCAAGGGACAGATCAGCCCCAGCATTTT. Residues: CASSQGTDQPQHF.